This TCR beta chain was captured in a study of ipilimumab plus nivolumab after autologous stem cell transplantation. At the level of the study: A median of roughly 8 nivolumab and 5 or 6 ipilimumab doses were given. The DLBCL cohort had primary refractory and relapsed disease, with 18-month progression-free survival of approximately 87% and 28%.

V lost 0 bases and J 0 bases, leaving 15 bases between the germline ends. The CDR3 length is 18 residues. Germline CDR1 LGHNA, CDR2 YNFKEQ. This clone has only one observation. Profiling relied on immunoSEQ multiplex PCR, and the TCRdb table lists in-frame clones only, not all of them. The data show 20,000 to 25,000 clones, about three quarters seen once. Ipilimumab, 1 mg/kg, started 14 to 28 days after autologous transplant. Dosing: nivolumab 3 mg/kg IV, weeks 1, 4, 7, 10, then every two weeks to week 26. V is TRBV4-2 and J is TRBJ2-1, with TRBD2 as a possible D gene (7 bases). The receptor was isolated from a male donor with diffuse large B-cell lymphoma. The starting material was PBMCs, obtained in a trial of ipilimumab plus nivolumab as post-transplant consolidation. CDR3 region: CASSQDIAGASSYNEQFF. The CDR3 DNA follows: TGTGCCAGCAGCCAAGATATCGCGGGGGCCAGCTCCTACAATGAGCAGTTCTTC.